This TCR beta chain was profiled in a study of T cells expressing NK-cell markers. Study background: The eight sequenced donors comprised seven who were HCMV-seropositive and one who was seronegative. Study results and caveats: In a few donors, dominant clonotypes made up about 25-60.1% of CD3+CD56-NKG2C+ cells. CD8+ T cells in roughly six donors included dominant NKG2C+ clonotypes at roughly 1.0-8%.

Looked up from germline, CDR1 is LGHNA and CDR2 is YNFKEQ. The CDR3 length is 16 residues. TCR beta cDNA was generated via 5'RACE template switching incorporating UMIs. From the 5' RACE reads, TCRdb lists one entry per CDR3 protein and no DNA. This sample's clone table lists 350,000 to 450,000 distinct CDR3 sequences. Note on this clonotype: Its antigen is not known.

The TCR was taken from a man aged 18-70 years in good health. The specimen sequenced was blood T cells: a sorted CD56 or NKG2C T cell subset, CD4+ or CD8+ T cells, or bulk PBMC T cells (not recorded which). This sequence joins TRBV4-2 and TRBJ1-6; absent DNA, TCRdb's TRBD1 call cannot be checked. This CDR3 is CASSQTPGRGTSPLHF.